This T cell receptor (beta chain) is drawn from a study of T cell repertoires in cytomegalovirus infection. About the study: Shared public TCR beta signatures pointed to both CMV infection and a matching HLA type. Broader study findings: There were carriers of CMV plus the relevant HLA, and cumulative public TCR beta family frequency identified them. HLA-C-restricted TCR beta clonotypes specific for CMV led the ex vivo response.

J gave up 6 bases and V 4 bases, and 8 bases lay outside the gene matches. This CDR3 is 16 amino acids long. Germline V CDR1 and CDR2: LGHDT, YNNKEL (reference sequence). TCRdb re-called the reads with MiXCR, one entry per CDR3 protein. The sample has hundreds of thousands of distinct CDR3 sequences; approximately 10% are singletons. This clonotype was recorded a few times. What it binds is not known. This clonotype originated in a human donor in good health (CMV status not recorded). Some clones in this sample may be carry-over from other donors' samples. V usage is TRBV3-1 and J usage is TRBJ2-2; 10 bases agree with TRBD1. Input material: PBMCs. The CDR3 nucleotides are TGTGCCAGCAGCCCGTGGGACAGGGGAGGGGCCGGGGAGCTGTTTTTT. It is translated as CASSPWDRGGAGELFF.